One sample yielded the 6 T cell receptor beta chains listed below, sequenced in a study of OX40 agonist ivuxolimab in advanced cancers. Clones were sequenced by immunoSEQ multiplex PCR, and TCRdb holds only the in-frame ones, with some missing. Among 57,000 or so clones listed, roughly 83% were seen once. Sample: CD4+ or CD8+ T cells sorted from blood, taken in a trial of the OX40 agonist ivuxolimab. These receptors were obtained from an adult with an advanced solid tumor such as melanoma, head and neck, liver or kidney cancer.

V gene TRBV5-1 combines with J gene TRBJ1-2; 8 bases line up with TRBD1. After removal of 9 bases from V and 6 bases from J, the junction contained 13 bases not matched to a gene. Germline CDR1 SGHRS, CDR2 YFSETQ. This CDR3 has 14 amino acids. CDR3 residues: CATGTGSFVDGYTF. The CDR3 DNA reads TGCGCCACCGGGACAGGCTCCTTTGTTGATGGCTACACCTTC.

The rearrangement uses TRBV5-4 and TRBJ2-1; TRBD2 matches 12 bases. CDR3 size: 16 residues. V shed 4 bases, J shed 2 bases, and the junction held 4 bases outside the gene matches. Germline V gene sequence: CDR1 SGHNT, CDR2 YYREEE (reference sequence). DNA of the CDR3: TGTGCCAGCAGCGCCCGACTAGCGGGGGCCTACAATGAGCAGTTCTTC. Translated: CASSARLAGAYNEQFF.

There are a few counts of this clone. The rearrangement joins TRBV29-1 to TRBJ2-5; 12 bases align to TRBD2. The CDR3 loop spans 12 amino acids. The germline V gene has CDR1 SQVTM and CDR2 ANQGSEA. V was clipped by 4 bases and J by 13 bases; unmatched bases: 7. This CDR3 reads CSVGTSGATGYF. CDR3 DNA sequence: TGCAGCGTTGGGACTAGCGGGGCGACGGGGTACTTC.

This chain joins TRBV14 and TRBJ2-5; D is ambiguous. CDR3 length equals 15 residues. CDR1 is SGHDN, CDR2 FVKESK, per germline. The V and J ends lost 0 bases and 4 bases respectively, with 12 bases between them. DNA of the CDR3: TGTGCCAGCAGCCAAGACATGGATAGGGTAGAGACCCAGTACTTC. Translated, it gives CASSQDMDRVETQYF.

The CDR3 bases are TGCAGCGTCTCGCAGGGGGGGAACCAAGAGACCCAGTACTTC. Translated: CSVSQGGNQETQYF. This chain uses TRBV29-1 with TRBJ2-5; either TRBD1 or TRBD2 may supply D (7 bases each). The germline V gene has CDR1 SQVTM and CDR2 ANQGSEA. This CDR3 region has 14 residues. The V and J ends lost 6 bases and 0 bases respectively, with 14 bases between them.

The chain is built from TRBV6-1 and TRBJ1-5, with D hard to call. Trimming removed 8 bases at V and 7 bases at J, with 12 bases between. Germline values: CDR1 MNHNS, CDR2 SASEGT. The CDR3 contains 12 residues. Here the CDR3 reads CASDLLGQPQHF. The CDR3 DNA reads TGTGCCAGCGACCTACTTGGGCAGCCCCAGCATTTT.